This is a list of T cell receptor beta chains from one sample in a study of technical replicates of blood from several donors. Sequenced by immunoSEQ multiplex PCR; TCRdb stores in-frame clones only, minus some. The table includes just over 95,000 clones, approximately 95% detected once. The specimen was T cells isolated from PBMCs. Source of these receptors: a human donor in good health. CDR3s include the opening cysteine and the closing phenylalanine or tryptophan. The D gene is left open where the match is weak. Some rows mark clone size as missing; the rest say once, few, many or name a class of expanded clone.

D,V,J,size,DNA,CDR3
TRBD1,TRBV10-2,TRBJ1-5,.,TGCGCCAGCAGGGGGACAGGGGGCCCGGGGCAGCCCCAGCATTTT,CASRGTGGPGQPQHF
.,TRBV9,TRBJ2-3,.,TGTGCCAGCAGCGTAGTTGACGGGAGTCTCGCAGATACGCAGTATTTT,CASSVVDGSLADTQYF
.,TRBV6-5,TRBJ2-1,.,TGTGCCAGCAGCCGCGGGGCAGGGCAGTTCTTC,CASSRGAGQFF
.,TRBV7-9,TRBJ2-4,.,TGTGCCAGCAGCCCCCGGACACTGATTTTAGCCAAAAACATTCAGTACTTC,CASSPRTLILAKNIQYF
TRBD1,TRBV5-1,TRBJ1-4,once,TGCGCCAGCAGCCCCGGGACAGGGGTTTTGGGGGTAGAAAAACTGTTTTTT,CASSPGTGVLGVEKLFF
TRBD1,TRBV7-2,TRBJ1-5,.,TGTGCCAGCAGCGGGACAGTCAATCAGCCCCAGCATTTT,CASSGTVNQPQHF
TRBD1,TRBV10-3,TRBJ1-2,.,TGTGCCACCCTGGGACAGGGAGATGGCTACACCTTC,CATLGQGDGYTF
TRBD2,TRBV9,TRBJ2-3,once,TGTGCCAGCAGCGTAGAAGTTAGCGGGAGCACAGATACGCAGTATTTT,CASSVEVSGSTDTQYF
.,TRBV28,TRBJ1-1,few,TGTGCCAGCACCACGTATTCATCGGAGAATGATGAAGCTTTCTTT,CASTTYSSENDEAFF
.,TRBV18,TRBJ1-5,.,TGTGCCAGCTCACCCCAGCTAGTCTCTTCTCGGAATCAGCCCCAGCATTTT,CASSPQLVSSRNQPQHF